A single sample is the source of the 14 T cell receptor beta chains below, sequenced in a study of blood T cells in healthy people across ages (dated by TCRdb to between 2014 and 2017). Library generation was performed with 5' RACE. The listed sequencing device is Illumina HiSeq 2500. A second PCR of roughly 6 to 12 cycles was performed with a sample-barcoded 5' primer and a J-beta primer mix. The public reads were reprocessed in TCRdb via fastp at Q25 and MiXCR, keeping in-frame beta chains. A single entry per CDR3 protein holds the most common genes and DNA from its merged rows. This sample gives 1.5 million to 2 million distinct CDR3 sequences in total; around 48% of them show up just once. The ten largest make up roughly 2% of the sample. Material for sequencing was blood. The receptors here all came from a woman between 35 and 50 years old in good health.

DNA for the CDR3: TGTGCCAGCAGCTCTTGGGGGGCGATAGCTTTATTCGAGACCCAGTACTTC. It encodes CASSSWGAIALFETQYF. V gene TRBV7-3 combines with J gene TRBJ2-5; possibly TRBD1 or TRBD2 for D (6 bases each). Germline V gives CDR1 SGHTA, CDR2 FQGTGA. This CDR3 region has 17 residues. With 4 bases removed from V and 5 bases from J, the gap between germline ends came to 23 bases.

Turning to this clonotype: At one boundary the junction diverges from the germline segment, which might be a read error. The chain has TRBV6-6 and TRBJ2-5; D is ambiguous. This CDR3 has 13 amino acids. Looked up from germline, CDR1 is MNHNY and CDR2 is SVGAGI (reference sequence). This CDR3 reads CASSDSKVETQYF. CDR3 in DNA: TGTGCCAGCAGTGACTCGAAGGTGGAGACCCAGTACTTC.

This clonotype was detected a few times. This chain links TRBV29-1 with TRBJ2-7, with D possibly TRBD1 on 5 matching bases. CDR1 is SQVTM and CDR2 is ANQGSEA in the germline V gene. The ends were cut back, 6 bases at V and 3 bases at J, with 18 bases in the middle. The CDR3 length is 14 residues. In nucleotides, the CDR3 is TGCAGCGTACGACAGCCCGAAGTAAACTACGAGCAGTACTTC. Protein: CSVRQPEVNYEQYF.

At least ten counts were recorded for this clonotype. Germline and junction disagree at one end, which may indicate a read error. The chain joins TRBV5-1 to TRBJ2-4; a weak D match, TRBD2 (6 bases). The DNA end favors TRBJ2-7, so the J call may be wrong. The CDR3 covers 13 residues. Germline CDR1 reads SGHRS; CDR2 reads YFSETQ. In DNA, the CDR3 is TGTGCCAGCAGTGGGGCGGGGACCTACGAGCAGTACTTC. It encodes CASSGAGTYEQYF.

The CDR3 bases are TGCAGTGCTCATCCCCCGGGACAGCAGTTCTTC. This translates into CSAHPPGQQFF. This chain links TRBV20-1 with TRBJ2-1; D might be TRBD1 or TRBD2, each matching 5 bases. The CDR3 loop spans 11 amino acids. With 5 bases removed from V and 11 bases from J, the gap between germline ends came to 13 bases. Germline values: CDR1 DFQATT, CDR2 SNEGSKA (reference sequence).

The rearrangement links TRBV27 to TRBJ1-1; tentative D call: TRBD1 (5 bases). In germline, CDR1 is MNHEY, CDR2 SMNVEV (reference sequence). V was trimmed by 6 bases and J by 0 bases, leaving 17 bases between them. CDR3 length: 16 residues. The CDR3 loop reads CASRSPGRFMNTEAFF. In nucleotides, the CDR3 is TGTGCCAGCAGATCCCCGGGGCGGTTCATGAACACTGAAGCTTTCTTT.

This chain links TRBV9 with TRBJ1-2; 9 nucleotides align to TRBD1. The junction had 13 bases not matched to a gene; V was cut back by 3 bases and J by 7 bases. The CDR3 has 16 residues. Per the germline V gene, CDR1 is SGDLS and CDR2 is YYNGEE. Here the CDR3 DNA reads TGTGCCAGCAGCGCCGGACAGGGGCCGGCCCCTGGTGGCTACACCTTC. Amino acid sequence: CASSAGQGPAPGGYTF.

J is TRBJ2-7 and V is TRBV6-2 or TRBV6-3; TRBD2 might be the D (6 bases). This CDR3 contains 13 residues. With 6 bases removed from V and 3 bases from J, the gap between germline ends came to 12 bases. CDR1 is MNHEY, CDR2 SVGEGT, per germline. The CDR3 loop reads CASRNSGFYEQYF. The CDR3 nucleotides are TGTGCCAGCAGAAATAGCGGTTTCTACGAGCAGTACTTC.

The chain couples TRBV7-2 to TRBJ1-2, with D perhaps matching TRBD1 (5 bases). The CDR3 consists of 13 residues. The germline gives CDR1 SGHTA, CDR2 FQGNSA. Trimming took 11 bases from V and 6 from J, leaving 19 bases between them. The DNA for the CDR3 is TGTGCCGACAGCTTAACTGTCGCCGATGGCTACACCTTC. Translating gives CADSLTVADGYTF.

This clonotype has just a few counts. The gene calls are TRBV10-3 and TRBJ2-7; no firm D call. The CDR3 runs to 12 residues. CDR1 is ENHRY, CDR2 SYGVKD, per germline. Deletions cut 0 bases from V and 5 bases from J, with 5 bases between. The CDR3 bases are TGTGCCATCAGTGAGTCATTGAACGAGCAGTACTTC. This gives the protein CAISESLNEQYF.

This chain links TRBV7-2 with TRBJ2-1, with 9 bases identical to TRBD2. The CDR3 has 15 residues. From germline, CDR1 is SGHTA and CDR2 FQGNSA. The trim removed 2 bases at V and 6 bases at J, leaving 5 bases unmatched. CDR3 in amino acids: CASSLSLAGFNEQFF. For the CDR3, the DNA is TGTGCCAGCAGCTTAAGTCTAGCGGGGTTCAATGAGCAGTTCTTC.

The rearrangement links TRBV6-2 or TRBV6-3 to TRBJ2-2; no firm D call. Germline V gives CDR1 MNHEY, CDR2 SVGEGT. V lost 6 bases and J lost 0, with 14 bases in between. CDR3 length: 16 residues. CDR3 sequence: CASSIPVVANTGELFF. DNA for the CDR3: TGTGCCAGCAGCATCCCGGTAGTCGCGAACACCGGGGAGCTGTTTTTT.

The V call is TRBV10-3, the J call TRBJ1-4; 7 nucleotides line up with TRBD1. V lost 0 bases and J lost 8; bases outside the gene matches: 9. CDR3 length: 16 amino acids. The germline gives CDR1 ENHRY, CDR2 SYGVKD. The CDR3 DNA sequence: TGTGCCATCAGTGAGTCTGACAGGGAAGGAGGAGAAAAACTGTTTTTT. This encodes CAISESDREGGEKLFF.

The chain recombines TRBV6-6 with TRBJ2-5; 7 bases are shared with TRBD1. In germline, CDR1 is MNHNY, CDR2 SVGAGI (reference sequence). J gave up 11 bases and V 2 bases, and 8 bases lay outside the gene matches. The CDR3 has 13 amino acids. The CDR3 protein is CASSYRQGWEQYF. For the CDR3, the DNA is TGTGCCAGCAGTTACAGACAGGGTTGGGAGCAGTACTTC.